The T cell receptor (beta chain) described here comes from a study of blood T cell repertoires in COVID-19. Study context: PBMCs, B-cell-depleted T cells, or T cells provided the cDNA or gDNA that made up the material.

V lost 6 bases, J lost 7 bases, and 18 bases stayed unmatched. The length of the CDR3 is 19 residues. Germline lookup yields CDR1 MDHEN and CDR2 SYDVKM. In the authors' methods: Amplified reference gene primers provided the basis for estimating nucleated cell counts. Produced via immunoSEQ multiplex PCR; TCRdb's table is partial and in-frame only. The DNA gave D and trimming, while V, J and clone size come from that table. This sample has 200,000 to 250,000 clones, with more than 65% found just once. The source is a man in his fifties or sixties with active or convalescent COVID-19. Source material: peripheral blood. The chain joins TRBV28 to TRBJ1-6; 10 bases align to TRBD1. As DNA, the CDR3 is TGTGCCAGCAGCTCCCCGGGACAGGGGTTGGGTTATGGGAATTCACCCCTCCACTTT. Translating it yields CASSSPGQGLGYGNSPLHF. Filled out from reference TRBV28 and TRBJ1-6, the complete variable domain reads DVKVTQSSRYLVKRTGEKVFLECVQDMDHENMFWYRQDPGLGLRLIYFSYDVKMKEKGDIPEGYSVSREKKERFSLILESASTNQTSMYLCASSSPGQGLGYGNSPLHFGNGTRLTVT.